This entry is about one T cell receptor beta chain. This record comes from a study of blood T cell repertoires in COVID-19. In germline, CDR1 is MNHEY, CDR2 SVGAGI. V lost 4 bases to trimming and J lost 0 bases, with 10 bases between them. This CDR3 region has 16 residues. Only in-frame clones appear in the TCRdb table, and some are missing; sequencing was by immunoSEQ multiplex PCR. This table holds about 170,000 clones, 70% to 90% found once. The sequenced sample consisted of PBMCs or T cells enriched from blood (not recorded which). The sequence derives from a woman aged 50 to 65 who had recovered from COVID-19. The rearrangement joins TRBV6-5 to TRBJ1-6, with D perhaps TRBD1 (5 bases). CDR3 DNA sequence: TGTGCCAGCAGTTCCTGGACAAGCTCCTATAATTCACCCCTCCACTTT. It specifies CASSSWTSSYNSPLHF.